Each of the 21 T cell receptor beta chains below was sequenced from the same sample in a study of identical twins. Using its own MiXCR run on the 5' RACE reads, TCRdb lists one record per CDR3 protein. This sample carries roughly 200,000 distinct CDR3 sequences, about 15% of them seen once, and the ten largest clones take 35% to 50%. The sample was also linked to a second study, of T cells expressing NK-cell markers.

Sequencing was performed on CD8+ T cells sorted from blood. The receptors shown here come from a woman between 18 and 30 years old in good health.

The chain links TRBV20-1 to TRBJ2-2; the D gene is possibly TRBD2 (6 bases). The V end lost 7 bases, the J end lost 0 bases, and 9 bases lay between the germline ends. Germline values: CDR1 DFQATT, CDR2 SNEGSKA (reference sequence). The CDR3 extends over 13 amino acids. The CDR3 loop reads CSVAAANTGELFF. CDR3 sequence (DNA): TGCAGTGTAGCGGCGGCGAACACCGGGGAGCTGTTTTTT.

This clonotype was found a few times. V is TRBV7-2 and J is TRBJ2-7; 7 positions agree with TRBD1. CDR3 length: 15 residues. Germline V CDR1 and CDR2: SGHTA, FQGNSA. Trimming took 5 bases from V and 0 from J; bases not matched to a gene: 7. The CDR3 region is CASSEQGFGSYEQYF. CDR3 nucleotide sequence: TGTGCCAGCAGCGAACAGGGGTTTGGCTCCTACGAGCAGTACTTC.

This clonotype was counted a few times. The DNA for the CDR3 is TGTGCCAGCAGGGTACAGCCGGATACGCAGTATTTT. Its protein product is CASRVQPDTQYF. The chain links TRBV12-3 or TRBV12-4 to TRBJ2-3; D gene unclear. The CDR3 is 12 residues long. V was shortened by 6 bases and J by 6 bases, with 10 bases between the two germline ends.

This clonotype was picked up a small number of times. The J gene is TRBJ2-3, the V gene TRBV6-1; D not resolved. This CDR3 spans 15 amino acids. Germline V gene lookup returns CDR1 MNHNS and CDR2 SASEGT. The ends were cut back, 1 base at V and 0 bases at J, with 8 bases in the middle. This CDR3 reads CASSEGDRSTDTQYF. The CDR3 DNA follows: TGTGCCAGCAGTGAAGGGGATAGGAGCACAGATACGCAGTATTTT.

The V call is TRBV9, the J call TRBJ2-1, with TRBD2 identical over 7 bases. Germline V CDR1 and CDR2: SGDLS, YYNGEE. J gave up 4 bases and V 2 bases, and 3 bases lay outside the gene matches. The length of the CDR3 is 14 residues. The CDR3 region is CASSVWGGYNEQFF. For the CDR3, the DNA is TGTGCCAGCAGCGTTTGGGGGGGGTACAATGAGCAGTTCTTC.

This clonotype turned up a few times. The J gene is TRBJ2-5, the V gene TRBV7-9; TRBD2 agrees at 8 bases. The V segment lost 7 bases and the J segment 3 bases; nucleotides outside the gene matches: 10. CDR1 is SEHNR and CDR2 is FQNEAQ in the germline V gene (reference sequence). This CDR3 region has 15 residues. The CDR3 reads CASNPSAGAKETQYF. The CDR3, as DNA: TGTGCCAGCAACCCCTCAGCGGGGGCCAAAGAGACCCAGTACTTC.

V and J are TRBV23-1 and TRBJ1-5; unclear D gene. TRBV23-1 is labeled an ORF, and its function is uncertain. V dropped 1 base and J dropped 0 bases, with 13 bases sitting between them. This CDR3 contains 17 residues. DNA of the CDR3: TGCGCCAGCAGTCAATTAGAGAGCCCTTATAGCAATCAGCCCCAGCATTTT. It is translated as CASSQLESPYSNQPQHF.

This clonotype showed up just a few times. The chain has TRBV15 and TRBJ2-3; 13 bases are shared with TRBD2. Germline CDR1 LNHNV, CDR2 YYDKDF (reference sequence). The CDR3 covers 18 residues. V gave up 0 bases and J gave up 3 bases; unmatched junction bases: 6. The CDR3: CATSRDRLAGGRTDTQYF. In DNA form, the CDR3 reads TGTGCCACCAGCAGAGATCGACTAGCGGGGGGAAGAACAGATACGCAGTATTTT.

There are a few counts of this clonotype. This sequence joins TRBV29-1 and TRBJ2-2, with unresolved D. CDR1 SQVTM and CDR2 ANQGSEA come from the germline V gene. CDR3 length equals 13 residues. V shed 3 bases and J shed 0 bases, with 5 bases lying between them. DNA of the CDR3: TGCAGCGTTGACAGAGCGAACACCGGGGAGCTGTTTTTT. Amino acid sequence: CSVDRANTGELFF.

This clonotype has just a few counts. This rearrangement joins TRBV6-5 to TRBJ1-2; 9 bases map to TRBD1. The CDR3 contains 17 residues. Germline V gene lookup returns CDR1 MNHEY and CDR2 SVGAGI. V shed 1 base, J shed 8 bases, and the junction held 14 bases outside the gene matches. CDR3: CASSYLGRGQGKEGYTF. Here the CDR3 DNA reads TGTGCCAGCAGTTACTTGGGCCGGGGACAGGGAAAAGAGGGCTACACCTTC.

The rearrangement uses TRBV6-5 and TRBJ2-5, with D perhaps assigned TRBD1 or TRBD2 (5 bases each). The CDR3 has 17 amino acids. V dropped 2 bases and J dropped 5 bases, with 21 bases sitting between them. The germline V gene has CDR1 MNHEY and CDR2 SVGAGI. Here the CDR3 DNA reads TGTGCCAGCAGTTACGCGAGGACTCCTCTCCCAGGGGAGACCCAGTACTTC. Translated, it gives CASSYARTPLPGETQYF.

J is TRBJ1-5 and V is TRBV6-2 or TRBV6-3; tentatively, D is TRBD1 (5 bases). Germline CDR1 is MNHEY and CDR2 is SVGEGT. Trimming shortened V by 4 bases and J by 4 bases, and 14 bases separated the two germline ends. The CDR3 is 15 residues long. The CDR3 is CASSSGSGGNQPQHF. Here the CDR3 DNA reads TGTGCCAGCAGTTCTGGATCCGGGGGGAATCAGCCCCAGCATTTT.

The table lists this clonotype with a few counts. The chain uses TRBV27 and TRBJ2-5; 8 nucleotides match TRBD2. From germline, CDR1 is MNHEY and CDR2 SMNVEV (reference sequence). V trimming: 6 bases; J trimming: 4 bases; junction bases outside the gene matches: 7. The CDR3 extends over 14 amino acids. The chain's CDR3 is CASRGSGSRETQYF. In DNA form, the CDR3 reads TGTGCCAGCAGGGGGAGCGGGAGTAGAGAGACCCAGTACTTC.

The chain recombines TRBV7-8 with TRBJ2-1; D not certain. The CDR3 consists of 15 residues. V was cut by 5 bases and J by 5 bases, with 16 bases left in between. CDR1 is SGHVS, CDR2 FQNEAQ, per germline. The CDR3 region is CASSPPKISDNEQFF. The CDR3 nucleotides are TGTGCCAGCAGCCCGCCAAAAATCTCAGACAATGAGCAGTTCTTC.

This clonotype has only a few counts. The chain couples TRBV9 to TRBJ1-6, with 7 positions matching TRBD1. Trimming at V came to 4 bases and at J to 12 bases, leaving 13 bases not matched to a gene. Per the germline V gene, CDR1 is SGDLS and CDR2 is YYNGEE. The CDR3 consists of 15 residues. The CDR3 protein is CASSLRGHPEEPLHF. For the CDR3, the DNA is TGTGCCAGCAGCCTTAGGGGGCATCCGGAGGAACCCCTCCACTTT.

The V call is TRBV12-3 or TRBV12-4, the J call TRBJ1-6; maybe TRBD1 (5 bases). This CDR3 is built from 14 residues. V lost 6 bases to trimming and J lost 5 bases, with 11 bases between them. This CDR3 is CASSPGLDNSPLHF. The CDR3 DNA reads TGTGCCAGCAGCCCAGGGTTAGATAATTCACCCCTCCACTTT.

V and J are TRBV7-8 and TRBJ1-2; D not certain. Germline V CDR1 and CDR2: SGHVS, FQNEAQ. The CDR3 is 15 residues long. Trimming removed 2 bases at V and 3 bases at J, with 13 bases between. The chain's CDR3 is CASSLMDGSYYGYTF. The CDR3 nucleotides are TGTGCCAGCAGCTTAATGGACGGGTCTTACTATGGCTACACCTTC.

This chain joins TRBV4-3 and TRBJ2-5, with 11 nucleotides matching TRBD2. Losses at the gene ends were 1 base for V and 0 bases for J; bases not matched to a gene: 7. The germline CDR1 and CDR2 sequences are LGHNA and YSLEER. This CDR3 contains 18 residues. CDR3 amino acids: CASSQGLAGSPHQETQYF. Here the CDR3 DNA reads TGCGCCAGCAGCCAAGGACTAGCGGGATCCCCCCACCAAGAGACCCAGTACTTC.

This clonotype has only a few counts. V gene TRBV6-2 or TRBV6-3 combines with J gene TRBJ1-1; TRBD1 is a possible D gene (5 bases). The V end lost 0 bases, the J end lost 6 bases, and 8 bases lay between the germline ends. CDR3 size: 13 residues. Germline CDR1 reads MNHEY; CDR2 reads SVGEGT. As DNA, the CDR3 is TGTGCCAGCAGTTACTCGAGGGGACCTGAAGCTTTCTTT. This codes for CASSYSRGPEAFF.

V is TRBV29-1 and J is TRBJ1-1; D is ambiguous. CDR3 length equals 12 residues. Germline V CDR1 and CDR2: SQVTM, ANQGSEA. V was shortened by 4 bases and J by 1 base, with 7 bases between the two germline ends. The CDR3 region has the DNA TGCAGCGTTGGGGCGGGGAACACTGAAGCTTTCTTT. Its protein product is CSVGAGNTEAFF.

V usage is TRBV7-9 and J usage is TRBJ2-5; D gene unclear. CDR1 SEHNR and CDR2 FQNEAQ come from the germline V gene (reference sequence). The CDR3 extends over 16 amino acids. V was shortened by 5 bases and J by 0 bases, with 16 bases between the two germline ends. This CDR3 is CASSQSRNRHQETQYF. DNA for the CDR3: TGTGCCAGCAGCCAGAGTAGAAACAGACACCAAGAGACCCAGTACTTC. Combining the CDR3 with reference TRBV7-9 and TRBJ2-5 gives the whole variable domain DTGVSQNPRHKITKRGQNVTFRCDPISEHNRLYWYRQTLGQGPEFLTYFQNEAQLEKSRLLSDRFSAERPKGSFSTLEIQRTEQGDSAMYLCASSQSRNRHQETQYFGPGTRLLVL.